Included here is one T cell receptor beta chain sequence, with context. This clonotype was detected ten times or more. The antigen it recognizes is unknown. The input lacks base qualities; no much larger clone sits a single base away. This sample was sequenced with an Illumina HiSeq 2500. TCR beta libraries were prepared by quantitative 5'-RACE with molecular barcodes. Under the source paper's analysis protocol: Disease-linked TCR variants were identified with a new computational method built on a probabilistic model of VDJ rearrangement. The public sequencing data were trimmed at Q25 with fastp and processed into clonotypes with MiXCR by TCRdb, which kept only in-frame beta chains. Rows are combined by CDR3 protein, so each entry shows the most common genes and DNA. V and J calls and clone size were set by TCRdb, not the authors. This sample lists fewer than 550,000 distinct CDR3 sequences; about 5% were detected once. The ten largest clonotypes hold roughly 3.5% of the sample.

CDR1 and CDR2 are read off the germline V gene as KGHDR and SFDVKD. Clipping removes 5 bases from V and 7 bases from J, with 4 as the unmatched junction base count. From the cysteine through the phenylalanine, the CDR3 covers 13 amino acids. The read is trimmed to its CDR3 DNA, 39 bases read in frame from base 1. The sample originates from a study of CD8 T cells in ankylosing spondylitis (TCRdb year 2017). General notes on the study: The study profiled T cell receptor beta repertoires in healthy donors and ankylosing spondylitis patients to find disease-linked TCR variants. In total, the full study cohort was made up of about 99 healthy donors and 20 to 25 ankylosing spondylitis patients. Peripheral blood was sampled, and synovial fluid was also collected from ankylosing spondylitis patients. Overall results and qualifications from the work: According to the report, matched synovial fluid samples from ankylosing spondylitis patients were significantly enriched for the disease-linked clones. Some of the motif variants had been reported before in the synovial fluid and blood of reactive arthritis patients, a finding that suggests common disease-initiation mechanisms. The disease-linked clones had a CD8+ phenotype and were found at relatively low frequencies in peripheral blood. A TCR beta motif of eight highly homologous amino acid variants appeared characteristic of blood from ankylosing spondylitis patients.

This chain joins TRBV24-1 to TRBJ1-5, with 7 middle bases fitting TRBD1. Sequenced input: blood, either unsorted or a sorted T cell fraction (not recorded which). The clonotype comes from a male donor with ankylosing spondylitis. The DNA sequence follows: TGTGCCACCAGTGTAACAGGGGTCCAGCCCCAGCATTTT. It codes for CATSVTGVQPQHF.